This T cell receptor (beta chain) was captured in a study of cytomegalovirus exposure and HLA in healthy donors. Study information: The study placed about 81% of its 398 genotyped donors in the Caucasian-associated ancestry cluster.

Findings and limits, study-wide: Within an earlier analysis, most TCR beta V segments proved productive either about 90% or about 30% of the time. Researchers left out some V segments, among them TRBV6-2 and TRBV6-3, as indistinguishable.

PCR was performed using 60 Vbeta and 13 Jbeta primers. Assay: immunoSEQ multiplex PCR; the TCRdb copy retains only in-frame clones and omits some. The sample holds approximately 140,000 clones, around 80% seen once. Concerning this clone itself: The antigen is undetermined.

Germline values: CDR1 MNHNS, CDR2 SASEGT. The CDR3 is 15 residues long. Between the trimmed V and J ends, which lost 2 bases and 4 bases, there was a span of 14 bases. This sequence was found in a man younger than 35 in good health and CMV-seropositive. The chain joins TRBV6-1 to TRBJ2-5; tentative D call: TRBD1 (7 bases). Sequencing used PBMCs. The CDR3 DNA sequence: TGTGCCAGCAGTGAATCGGCAGGGGGAGGAGAGACCCAGTACTTC. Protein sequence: CASSESAGGGETQYF.